The T cell receptor beta chain described here comes from a study of T cells in Graves' hyperthyroidism and ophthalmopathy. Study in general: At the time of initial diagnosis and before any treatment, peripheral blood was collected. Findings of the study overall: In the blood, most expanded thyroid clonotypes above 0.001 appeared as well. A model built on 13 V-J features separated ophthalmopathy from stable hyperthyroidism.

Comment on this clonotype: Its antigen is not known.

Germline CDR1 is DFQATT and CDR2 is SNEGSKA (reference sequence). Trimming pared 2 bases from V and 3 bases from J, leaving 14 bases between. This CDR3 region has 15 residues. TCR beta CDR3 sequences were amplified from RNA transcripts. TCR CDR3 underwent first-round RT-PCR with the HTBI primer set. TCRdb redid the calling of the multiplex PCR reads with MiXCR, one entry per CDR3 protein. The data show some 300,000 distinct CDR3 sequences, with 16% seen just once and approximately 33% held by the top ten. The hyperthyroidism was newly diagnosed and had lasted under 2 months; the patients were aged 18 to 65.

Sequenced sample: blood. This clonotype was sampled from a man aged 25 to 40 with Graves' hyperthyroidism. The V gene is TRBV20-1, the J gene TRBJ2-1; a possible D gene is TRBD2 (6 bases). The CDR3 spells CSARSGSGHYNEQFF. The CDR3 DNA follows: TGCAGTGCTAGATCAGGTAGCGGCCACTACAATGAGCAGTTCTTC.